This TCR beta chain was retrieved from a study of early T cells in non-severe SARS-CoV-2 infection. Across the study: Chains were unpaired, as sequencing was done on bulk RNA from unsorted whole blood.

Unique molecular identifiers (one per individual cDNA molecule) were attached. A single record per CDR3 protein comes from TCRdb applying MiXCR to the 5' RACE reads. This table holds some 26,000 distinct CDR3 sequences, about 4.8% found once. This clonotype was observed at least ten times. Its antigen remains unidentified. Notes on the study in general: VDJdb matching skewed toward anti-spike CD8 responses, missing private and CD4 specificities.

The clonotype comes from an adult who was a healthcare worker with PCR-confirmed SARS-CoV-2 infection or an uninfected control (not recorded which). Sequencing input: whole blood.

CDR3 region: CASSRNTGTREETQYF. CDR3 nucleotides: TGTGCCAGCAGTCGAAACACCGGGACTAGAGAAGAGACCCAGTACTTC. The rearrangement joins TRBV5-4 to TRBJ2-5, with 8 bases that match TRBD2. Per the germline V gene, CDR1 is SGHNT and CDR2 is YYREEE (reference sequence). This CDR3 has 16 residues. V shed 5 bases, J shed 3 bases, and the junction held 12 bases outside the gene matches.